The sequence of this TCR beta chain was determined in a study of Ad26.COV2.S vaccination and SARS-CoV-2 variants. At the level of the study: This donor came from the COV1001 trial of Ad26.COV2.S. The study gave Ad26.COV2.S intramuscularly, once or twice 56 days apart. Study results and limitations: Across vaccine and placebo recipients, the breadth of non-spike TCRs was similar.

Trimming removed 2 bases at V and 4 bases at J, with 8 bases between. The V gene's germline CDR1 is KGHSH and CDR2 LQKENI. The CDR3 runs to 13 residues. Profiling relied on immunoSEQ multiplex PCR, and the TCRdb table lists in-frame clones only, not all of them. The table lists some 300,000 clones, around 83% of them singletons. About this clone: Its antigen is not known.

Treatment of the sample: about 20 received Ad26.COV2.S at low or high dose, single or two shots; about 5 received placebo; per-sample allocation not given. The study sampled participants on day 63 after the first vaccine or placebo injection. Aged 18-55 years, donor was enrolled in Boston at some point between 2019 and 2021. The receptor was derived from a person between 18 and 65 years old who received the Ad26.COV2.S COVID-19 vaccine or a placebo. The rearrangement links TRBV18 to TRBJ1-2; tentatively, D is TRBD1 (5 bases). Sequenced here: peripheral blood, sampled in a trial of Ad26.COV2.S vaccine versus placebo. CDR3 bases: TGTGCCAGCTCACCAACAGGCCGCTATGGCTACACCTTC. Protein product: CASSPTGRYGYTF.